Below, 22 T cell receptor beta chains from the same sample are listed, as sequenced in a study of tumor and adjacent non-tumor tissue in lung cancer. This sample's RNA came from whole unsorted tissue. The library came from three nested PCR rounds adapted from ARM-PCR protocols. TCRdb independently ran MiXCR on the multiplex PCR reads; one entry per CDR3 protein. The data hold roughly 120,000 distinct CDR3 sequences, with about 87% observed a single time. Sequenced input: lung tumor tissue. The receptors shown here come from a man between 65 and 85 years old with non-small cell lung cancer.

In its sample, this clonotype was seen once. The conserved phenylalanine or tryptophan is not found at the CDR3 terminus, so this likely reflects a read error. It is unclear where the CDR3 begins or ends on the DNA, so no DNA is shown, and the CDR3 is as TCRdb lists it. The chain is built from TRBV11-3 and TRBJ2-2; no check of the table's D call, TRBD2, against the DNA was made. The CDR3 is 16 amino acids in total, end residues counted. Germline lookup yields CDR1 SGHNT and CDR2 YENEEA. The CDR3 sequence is CAGSGRAVAGAGELFL.

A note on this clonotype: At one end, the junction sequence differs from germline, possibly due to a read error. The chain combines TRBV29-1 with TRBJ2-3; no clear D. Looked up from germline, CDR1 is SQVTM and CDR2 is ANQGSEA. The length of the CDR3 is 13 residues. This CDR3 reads CSVELQGGDTQYF. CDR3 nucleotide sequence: TGCAGCGTTGAGCTTCAAGGTGGAGATACTCAGTATTTT.

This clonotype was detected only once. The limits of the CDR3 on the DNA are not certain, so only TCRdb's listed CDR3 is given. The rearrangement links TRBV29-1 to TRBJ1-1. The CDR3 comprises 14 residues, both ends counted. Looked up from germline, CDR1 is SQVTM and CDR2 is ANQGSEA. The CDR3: CSVFGEGTKAEALF.

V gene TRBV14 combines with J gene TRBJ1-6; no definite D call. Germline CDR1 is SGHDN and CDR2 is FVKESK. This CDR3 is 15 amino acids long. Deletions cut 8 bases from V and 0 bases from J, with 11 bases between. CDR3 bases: TGTGCCAGCGACCCGGGCAGCTCCTATAATTCACCCCTCCACTTT. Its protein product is CASDPGSSYNSPLHF.

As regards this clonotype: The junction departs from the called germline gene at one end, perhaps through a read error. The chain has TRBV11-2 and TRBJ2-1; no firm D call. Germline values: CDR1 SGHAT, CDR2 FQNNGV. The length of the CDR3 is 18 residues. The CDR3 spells CTSRLHMRDWASYNEQFF. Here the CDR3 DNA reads TGTACCAGCAGGTTACATATGCGTGACTGGGCCTCCTACAATGAGCAGTTCTTC.

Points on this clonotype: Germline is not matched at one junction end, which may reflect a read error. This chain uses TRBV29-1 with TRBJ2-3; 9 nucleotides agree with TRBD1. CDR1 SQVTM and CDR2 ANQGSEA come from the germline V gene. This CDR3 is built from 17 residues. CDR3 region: CSLLPFVTGGNTDTLYF. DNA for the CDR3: TGCAGCTTACTCCCATTTGTGACAGGGGGGAACACAGATACGCTGTATTTT.

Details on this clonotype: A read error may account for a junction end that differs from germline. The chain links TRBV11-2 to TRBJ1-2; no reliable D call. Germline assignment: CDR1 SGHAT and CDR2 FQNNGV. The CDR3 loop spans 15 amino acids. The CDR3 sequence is CASSLFIKAPYDYTF. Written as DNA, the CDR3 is TGTGCCAGCAGCTTATTCATTAAGGCTCCCTATGACTACACCTTC.

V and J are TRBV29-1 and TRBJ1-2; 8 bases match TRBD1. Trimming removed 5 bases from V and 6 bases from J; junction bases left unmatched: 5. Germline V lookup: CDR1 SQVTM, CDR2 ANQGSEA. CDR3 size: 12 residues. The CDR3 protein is CSVPQGAHGYTF. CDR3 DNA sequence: TGCAGCGTTCCGCAGGGGGCGCATGGCTACACCTTC.

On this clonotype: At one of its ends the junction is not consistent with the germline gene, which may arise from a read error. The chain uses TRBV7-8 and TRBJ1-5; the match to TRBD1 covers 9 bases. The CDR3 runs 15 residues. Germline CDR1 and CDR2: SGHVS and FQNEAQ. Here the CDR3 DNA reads TGTGCCAGCAGTGGGACAGGGAATAGCAATCAGGCCCAGCATTTT. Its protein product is CASSGTGNSNQAQHF.

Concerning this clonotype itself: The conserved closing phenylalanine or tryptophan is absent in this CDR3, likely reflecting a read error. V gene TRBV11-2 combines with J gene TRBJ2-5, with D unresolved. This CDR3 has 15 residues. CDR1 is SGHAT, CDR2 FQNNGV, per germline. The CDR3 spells CASSLEGQDQEIQYS. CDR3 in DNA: TGTGCCAGCAGCTTAGAAGGTCAGGACCAAGAGATCCAGTACTCG.

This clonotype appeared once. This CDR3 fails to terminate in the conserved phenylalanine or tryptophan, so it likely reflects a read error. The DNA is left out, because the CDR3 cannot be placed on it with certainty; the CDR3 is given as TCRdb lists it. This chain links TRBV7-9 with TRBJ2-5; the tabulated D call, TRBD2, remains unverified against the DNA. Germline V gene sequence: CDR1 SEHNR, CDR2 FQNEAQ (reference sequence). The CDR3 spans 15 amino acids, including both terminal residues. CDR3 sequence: CASSLVVRGRETRYS.

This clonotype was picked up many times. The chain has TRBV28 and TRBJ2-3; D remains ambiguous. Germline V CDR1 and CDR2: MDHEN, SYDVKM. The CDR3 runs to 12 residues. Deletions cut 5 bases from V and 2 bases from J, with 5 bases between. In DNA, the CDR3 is TGTGCCAGCAGTGAATACACAGATACGCAGTATTTT. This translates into CASSEYTDTQYF.

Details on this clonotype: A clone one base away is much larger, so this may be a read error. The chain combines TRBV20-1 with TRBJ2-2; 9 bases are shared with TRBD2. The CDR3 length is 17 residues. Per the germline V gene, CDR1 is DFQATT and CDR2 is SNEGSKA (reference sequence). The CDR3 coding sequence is TGCAGTGCTAGACCCCAAGCGGGGGGCCATAACACCGCGGAGCTGTTTTTT. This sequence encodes CSARPQAGGHNTAELFF.

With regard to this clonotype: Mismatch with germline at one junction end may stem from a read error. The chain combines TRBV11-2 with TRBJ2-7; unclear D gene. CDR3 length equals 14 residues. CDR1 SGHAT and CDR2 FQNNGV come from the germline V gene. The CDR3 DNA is TGTGCCAGCAGCGAGGAGAGCATAAGCTACGAGCAATACTTC. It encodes CASSEESISYEQYF.

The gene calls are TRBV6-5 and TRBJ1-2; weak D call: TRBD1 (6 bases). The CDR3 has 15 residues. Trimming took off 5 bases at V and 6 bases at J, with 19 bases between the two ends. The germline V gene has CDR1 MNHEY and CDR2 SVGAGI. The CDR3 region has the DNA TGTGCCAGCAGTACTACAGGGATAGGCGCTCATGGCTACACCTTC. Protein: CASSTTGIGAHGYTF.

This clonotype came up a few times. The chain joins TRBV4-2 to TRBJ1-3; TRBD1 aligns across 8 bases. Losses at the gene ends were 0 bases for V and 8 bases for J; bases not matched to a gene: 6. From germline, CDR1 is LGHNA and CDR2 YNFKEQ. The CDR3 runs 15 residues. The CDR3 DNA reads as TGTGCCAGCAGCCAAGATCATGGACAGGGAGACACCATATATTTT. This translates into CASSQDHGQGDTIYF.

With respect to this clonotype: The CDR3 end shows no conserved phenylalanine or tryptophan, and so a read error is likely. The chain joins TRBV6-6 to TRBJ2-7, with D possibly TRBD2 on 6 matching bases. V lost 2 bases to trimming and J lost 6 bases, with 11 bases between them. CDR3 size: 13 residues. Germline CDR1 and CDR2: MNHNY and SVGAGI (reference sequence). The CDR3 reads CASSYTGGGEQYL. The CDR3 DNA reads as TGTGCCAGCAGTTACACCGGGGGAGGCGAGCAGTACTTG.

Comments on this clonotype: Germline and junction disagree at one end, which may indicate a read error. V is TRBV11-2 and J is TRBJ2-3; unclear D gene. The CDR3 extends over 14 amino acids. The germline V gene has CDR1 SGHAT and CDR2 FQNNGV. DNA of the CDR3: TGTGTCAGCAGCTCACTGGGGTTCTCAGATACGCAATATTTT. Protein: CVSSSLGFSDTQYF.

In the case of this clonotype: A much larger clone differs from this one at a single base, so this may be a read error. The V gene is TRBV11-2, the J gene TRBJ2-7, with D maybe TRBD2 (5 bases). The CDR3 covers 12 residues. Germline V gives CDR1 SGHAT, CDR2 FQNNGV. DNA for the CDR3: TGTGCCAGAAGCTTAGGACTGCACGAGCAGTACTTC. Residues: CARSLGLHEQYF.

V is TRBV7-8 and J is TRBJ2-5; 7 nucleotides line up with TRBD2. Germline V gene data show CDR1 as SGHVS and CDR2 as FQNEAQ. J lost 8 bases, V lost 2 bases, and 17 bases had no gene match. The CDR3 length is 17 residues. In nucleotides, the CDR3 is TGTGCCAGCAGCTTATCGTCGAGCGGAATTGGGGGGGAAACCCAGTACTTC. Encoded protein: CASSLSSSGIGGETQYF.

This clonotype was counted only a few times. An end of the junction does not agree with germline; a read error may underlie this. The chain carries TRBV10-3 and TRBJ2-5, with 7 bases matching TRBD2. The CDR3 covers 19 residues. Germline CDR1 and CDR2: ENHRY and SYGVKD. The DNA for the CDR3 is TGTGCCATCAGTGCTCGTCCTTCGACTAGCATAATTGCGGTGGAGACCCAGTATTTC. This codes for CAISARPSTSIIAVETQYF.

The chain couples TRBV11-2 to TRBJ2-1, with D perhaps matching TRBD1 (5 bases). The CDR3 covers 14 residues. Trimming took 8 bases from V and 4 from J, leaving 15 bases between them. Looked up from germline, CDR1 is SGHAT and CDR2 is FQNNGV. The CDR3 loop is CASGVTRQYNEQFF. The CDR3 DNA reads TGTGCCAGCGGCGTAACGAGACAGTACAATGAGCAGTTCTTC.